This is a list of T cell receptor beta chains from one sample in a study of T cell responses to AZD1222 COVID-19 vaccine. The table came from immunoSEQ multiplex PCR; TCRdb's copy has only in-frame clones and leaves some out. The sample yields about 270,000 clones, almost 95% seen once. The input for sequencing was peripheral blood, taken 28 days after the second AZD1222 dose. The source is an adult who received the AZD1222 COVID-19 vaccine. CDR3s include the opening cysteine and the closing phenylalanine or tryptophan. The D gene is left open where the match is weak. Size tells how often a clone was seen (once, few, many) or the class of an expanded clone, and some rows leave it out.

V: TRBV27
D: TRBD1
size: .
J: TRBJ1-2
CDR3: CASSLGQGGRYGYTF
DNA: TGTGCCAGCAGTCTCGGACAGGGCGGGCGGTATGGCTACACCTTC

V: TRBV27
D: .
size: once
J: TRBJ1-1
CDR3: CASSSQGKNTEAFF
DNA: TGTGCCAGCAGTTCCCAGGGGAAGAACACTGAAGCTTTCTTT

V: TRBV10-2
D: TRBD1
size: .
J: TRBJ1-1
CDR3: CASRGQGDLEAFF
DNA: TGCGCCAGCAGGGGACAGGGCGACCTTGAAGCTTTCTTT

V: TRBV7-6
D: TRBD1
size: once
J: TRBJ1-6
CDR3: CASSLAGTGGSPLHF
DNA: TGTGCCAGCAGCTTAGCTGGGACAGGGGGTTCACCCCTCCACTTT

V: TRBV24-1
D: .
size: .
J: TRBJ2-3
CDR3: CATSDSSGGQLDTQYF
DNA: TGTGCCACCAGTGATTCCTCCGGGGGGCAACTAGATACGCAGTATTTT

V: TRBV2
D: .
size: .
J: TRBJ1-2
CDR3: CASSLSQTPNYGYTF
DNA: TGTGCCAGCAGTCTTTCGCAGACTCCTAACTATGGCTACACCTTC

V: TRBV11-2
D: TRBD2
size: .
J: TRBJ2-7
CDR3: CASSLASGGRSYEQYF
DNA: TGTGCCAGCAGCTTAGCTAGCGGGGGAAGGTCCTACGAGCAGTACTTC

V: TRBV4-2
D: .
size: .
J: TRBJ2-3
CDR3: CASSQGSSGDTDTQYF
DNA: TGTGCCAGCAGCCAGGGATCGTCAGGGGACACAGATACGCAGTATTTT

V: TRBV11-3
D: .
size: .
J: TRBJ2-1
CDR3: CASSLPTGPARSSYNEQFF
DNA: TGTGCCAGCAGCTTACCTACCGGGCCAGCCCGAAGCTCCTACAATGAGCAGTTCTTC

V: TRBV28
D: .
size: .
J: TRBJ1-5
CDR3: CASSLEGRPQHF
DNA: TGTGCCAGCAGTTTGGAGGGGAGGCCCCAGCATTTT

V: TRBV27
D: .
size: .
J: TRBJ1-4
CDR3: CASSLFGSGGEKLFF
DNA: TGTGCCAGCAGTTTATTTGGCTCCGGGGGTGAAAAACTGTTTTTT

V: TRBV28
D: TRBD1
size: .
J: TRBJ2-1
CDR3: CASSWRSGGGRQFF
DNA: TGTGCCAGCAGTTGGCGTTCAGGGGGTGGAAGGCAGTTCTTC

V: TRBV30
D: TRBD1
size: .
J: TRBJ2-7
CDR3: CAWSHRGTGFYYEQYF
DNA: TGTGCCTGGAGCCACCGAGGGACAGGGTTTTACTACGAGCAGTACTTC

V: TRBV6-1
D: .
size: .
J: TRBJ1-1
CDR3: CASSEDWRGEAFF
DNA: TGTGCCAGCAGTGAAGATTGGAGGGGTGAAGCTTTCTTT

V: TRBV15
D: TRBD1
size: .
J: TRBJ2-7
CDR3: CATSSPGTGTYEQYF
DNA: TGTGCCACCAGCAGCCCCGGGACAGGCACCTACGAGCAGTACTTC

V: TRBV2
D: TRBD1
size: .
J: TRBJ2-2
CDR3: CASRWQGATGELFF
DNA: TGTGCCAGCAGGTGGCAGGGGGCTACCGGGGAGCTGTTTTTT

V: TRBV7-9
D: .
size: .
J: TRBJ1-2
CDR3: CASSPRTDVRYGYTF
DNA: TGTGCCAGCAGCCCTCGGACGGACGTCCGCTATGGCTACACCTTC

V: TRBV29-1
D: .
size: once
J: TRBJ2-7
CDR3: CRLCPTENYEQYF
DNA: TGCAGGTTGTGTCCCACAGAGAACTACGAGCAGTACTTC

V: TRBV7-8
D: TRBD1
size: .
J: TRBJ1-1
CDR3: CASSQGQEGAAFF
DNA: TGTGCCAGCAGCCAAGGACAGGAGGGGGCCGCTTTCTTT

V: TRBV4-1
D: .
size: .
J: TRBJ1-1
CDR3: CASSQDPGLRNTEAFF
DNA: TGCGCCAGCAGCCAAGATCCGGGGCTCCGGAACACTGAAGCTTTCTTT

V: TRBV9
D: TRBD2
size: .
J: TRBJ2-1
CDR3: CASSVDRGAYNEQFF
DNA: TGTGCCAGCAGCGTAGACCGGGGGGCCTACAATGAGCAGTTCTTC

V: TRBV7-3
D: TRBD1
size: once
J: TRBJ1-2
CDR3: CASSPTGTGVGYTF
DNA: TGTGCCAGCAGTCCGACCGGGACAGGGGTTGGCTACACCTTC

V: TRBV19
D: .
size: once
J: TRBJ1-4
CDR3: CASSIGDIEEKLFF
DNA: TGTGCCAGTAGTATTGGGGACATCGAGGAAAAACTGTTTTTT

V: TRBV10-3
D: .
size: .
J: TRBJ2-1
CDR3: CAISDGRSSYNEQFF
DNA: TGTGCCATCAGTGACGGGCGGAGCTCCTACAATGAGCAGTTCTTC

V: TRBV2
D: .
size: .
J: TRBJ1-6
CDR3: CASSEGRAASPLHF
DNA: TGTGCCAGCAGTGAAGGCAGGGCTGCGTCACCCCTCCACTTT

V: TRBV5-1
D: .
size: .
J: TRBJ1-4
CDR3: CASSLGGTNEKLFF
DNA: TGCGCCAGCAGCTTGGGGGGGACTAATGAAAAACTGTTTTTT

V: TRBV6-1
D: .
size: .
J: TRBJ1-3
CDR3: CASSEVNSGNTIYF
DNA: TGTGCCAGCAGTGAAGTGAATTCTGGAAACACCATATATTTT

V: TRBV19
D: .
size: .
J: TRBJ2-7
CDR3: CASRNSGTHEQYF
DNA: TGTGCCAGTCGTAATAGCGGTACACACGAGCAGTACTTC

V: TRBV5-6
D: .
size: once
J: TRBJ2-7
CDR3: CASSSEYEQYF
DNA: TGTGCCAGCAGCTCGGAGTACGAGCAGTACTTC

V: TRBV20-1
D: .
size: .
J: TRBJ2-1
CDR3: CSARREQFF
DNA: TGCAGTGCTAGAAGAGAGCAGTTCTTC

V: TRBV2
D: .
size: .
J: TRBJ2-3
CDR3: CASSDVADTQYF
DNA: TGTGCCAGCAGTGATGTGGCAGATACGCAGTATTTT

V: TRBV7-3
D: .
size: .
J: TRBJ2-2
CDR3: CASSLSVGRVGELFF
DNA: TGTGCCAGCAGCTTATCCGTCGGTAGGGTCGGGGAGCTGTTTTTT

V: TRBV7-9
D: .
size: .
J: TRBJ2-3
CDR3: CASSLSPDTQYF
DNA: TGTGCCAGCAGCTTAAGTCCAGATACGCAGTATTTT

V: TRBV5-1
D: .
size: once
J: TRBJ1-1
CDR3: CASSTQGPVTEAFF
DNA: TGCGCCAGCAGCACCCAAGGGCCCGTCACTGAAGCTTTCTTT

V: TRBV7-9
D: .
size: .
J: TRBJ1-2
CDR3: CASSSLMGYTF
DNA: TGTGCCAGCAGTTCACTAATGGGCTACACCTTC

V: TRBV12-5
D: TRBD1
size: .
J: TRBJ2-5
CDR3: CASALGDRPQETQYF
DNA: TGTGCTAGTGCCCTCGGGGACAGACCTCAAGAGACCCAGTACTTC

V: TRBV7-2
D: TRBD1
size: .
J: TRBJ1-5
CDR3: CASSFGTGRNQPQHF
DNA: TGTGCCAGCAGCTTCGGGACAGGGCGAAATCAGCCCCAGCATTTT

V: TRBV11-1
D: .
size: once
J: TRBJ2-7
CDR3: CASSFIPGADTLEQYF
DNA: TGTGCCAGCAGCTTCATTCCTGGTGCAGACACTTTGGAGCAGTACTTC

V: TRBV28
D: .
size: .
J: TRBJ1-2
CDR3: CASSSPEESGYGYTF
DNA: TGTGCCAGCAGTTCCCCCGAGGAGTCAGGCTATGGCTACACCTTC

V: TRBV10-3
D: TRBD1
size: .
J: TRBJ1-1
CDR3: CAIRTGGTEAFF
DNA: TGTGCCATCAGGACAGGGGGAACTGAAGCTTTCTTT

V: TRBV19
D: TRBD1
size: .
J: TRBJ2-1
CDR3: CATDRERLGEQFF
DNA: TGTGCCACGGACAGGGAGCGTTTAGGTGAGCAGTTCTTC

V: TRBV15
D: TRBD2
size: once
J: TRBJ2-2
CDR3: CATRRDGLAGGLNTGELFF
DNA: TGTGCCACCAGGAGGGACGGACTAGCGGGAGGCCTTAACACCGGGGAGCTGTTTTTT

V: TRBV27
D: .
size: .
J: TRBJ1-6
CDR3: CASSLSMGQNSPLHF
DNA: TGTGCCAGCAGTTTATCGATGGGACAAAATTCACCCCTCCACTTT

V: TRBV9
D: .
size: .
J: TRBJ1-2
CDR3: CASSGSNYGYTF
DNA: TGTGCCAGCAGCGGCAGCAACTATGGCTACACCTTC

V: TRBV12-3/TRBV12-4
D: .
size: .
J: TRBJ1-1
CDR3: CASSFTRDTEAFF
DNA: TGTGCCAGCAGTTTCACCCGTGACACTGAAGCTTTCTTT

V: TRBV5-5
D: .
size: .
J: TRBJ1-2
CDR3: CASSPIRAHYGYTF
DNA: TGTGCCAGCAGCCCTATCAGGGCCCACTATGGCTACACCTTC

V: TRBV2
D: .
size: .
J: TRBJ2-2
CDR3: CASTLTGELFF
DNA: TGTGCCAGCACCTTAACCGGGGAGCTGTTTTTT

V: TRBV24-1
D: .
size: once
J: TRBJ2-1
CDR3: CATSVLDGNNEQFF
DNA: TGTGCCACCAGTGTCCTGGACGGTAACAATGAGCAGTTCTTC

V: TRBV18
D: .
size: .
J: TRBJ2-7
CDR3: CASSLQLYEQYF
DNA: TGTGCCAGCTCACTACAGCTCTACGAGCAGTACTTC

V: TRBV11-1
D: TRBD1
size: few
J: TRBJ1-2
CDR3: CASSYAQGTGYTF
DNA: TGTGCCAGCAGCTACGCACAGGGGACCGGCTACACCTTC

V: TRBV3-1/TRBV3-2
D: TRBD2
size: .
J: TRBJ2-3
CDR3: CASSQALAGGADTQYF
DNA: TGTGCCAGCAGCCAAGCCCTAGCGGGAGGGGCAGATACGCAGTATTTT

V: TRBV20-1
D: .
size: .
J: TRBJ2-1
CDR3: CSARDDNEQFF
DNA: TGCAGTGCTAGAGATGATAATGAGCAGTTCTTC

V: TRBV5-1
D: .
size: .
J: TRBJ1-2
CDR3: CASSQQGSYTF
DNA: TGCGCCAGCAGCCAACAGGGTAGCTACACCTTC